Listed below are T cell receptor beta chains from one sample, sequenced in a study of T cells in Graves' hyperthyroidism and ophthalmopathy. MiXCR was run by TCRdb on the multiplex PCR reads, yielding one entry per CDR3 protein. Here the sample spans nearly 600,000 distinct CDR3 sequences, 14% being singletons. The sequencing input was blood. The receptor source for this set is a woman younger than 30 with Graves' ophthalmopathy. Both conserved end residues are part of each CDR3. D genes are given only for firm matches. Size values are once, few and many counts, or a class for expanded clones, and some rows have none.

>NA|TRBV28|TRBJ1-1|NA
CASTKGVRGDFGAFF
TGTGCCAGCACAAAGGGGGTGCGGGGGGACTTTGGAGCTTTCTTT
>NA|TRBV20-1|TRBJ1-4|NA
CSAAGGNEKLFF
TGCAGCGCCGCGGGGGGGAATGAAAAACTGTTTTTT
>TRBD2|TRBV6-1|TRBJ2-7|few
CASSIHGAGTSASYEQYF
TGTGCCAGCAGTATCCACGGTGCCGGGACTAGCGCCTCCTACGAGCAGTACTTC
>NA|TRBV5-5|TRBJ2-3|few
CASSFPSWTGTDTQYF
TGTGCCAGCAGCTTCCCCTCCTGGACTGGCACAGATACGCAGTATTTT
>NA|TRBV18|TRBJ2-7|many
CASSPMTGYEQYF
TGTGCCAGCTCACCAATGACAGGCTACGAGCAGTACTTC
>NA|TRBV20-1|TRBJ2-7|NA
CSARSVWEQYF
TGCAGTGCTAGATCGGTTTGGGAGCAGTACTTC
>NA|TRBV6-1|TRBJ1-1|few
CASSYPGDTEAFF
TGTGCCAGCAGTTACCCAGGGGACACTGAAGCTTTCTTT
>TRBD1|TRBV6-1|TRBJ2-7|NA
CASSTRDSYFYEQYF
TGTGCCAGCAGTACCCGGGACAGTTATTTCTACGAGCAGTACTTC
>NA|TRBV28|TRBJ2-7|many
CASSFEGPYEQYF
TGTGCCAGCAGTTTTGAGGGGCCCTACGAGCAGTACTTC
>TRBD1|TRBV2|TRBJ2-7|many
CASGPRTGGSYEQYF
TGTGCCAGCGGACCTCGGACAGGGGGTAGCTACGAGCAGTACTTC
>TRBD1|TRBV20-1|TRBJ1-5|many
CSAREQGWSWNQPQHF
TGCAGTGCTAGAGAACAGGGGTGGAGTTGGAATCAGCCCCAGCATTTT
>NA|TRBV9|TRBJ1-4|NA
CASSPWGATNEKLFF
TGTGCCAGCAGCCCCTGGGGGGCGACTAATGAAAAACTGTTTTTT
>NA|TRBV4-3|TRBJ2-3|NA
CASSQVASGVRPDTQYF
TGCGCCAGCAGCCAAGTGGCCAGTGGGGTCAGGCCAGATACGCAGTATTTT
>TRBD1|TRBV7-9|TRBJ1-1|NA
CASTTYWPGTGRNTEAFF
TGTGCCAGCACCACCTATTGGCCCGGGACAGGGAGGAACACTGAAGCTTTCTTT
>NA|TRBV11-2|TRBJ2-5|many
CASSSRGVQETQYF
TGTGCCAGCAGCTCCCGGGGTGTCCAAGAGACCCAGTACTTC
>NA|TRBV4-1|TRBJ2-7|many
CASSQGPSYEQYF
TGTGCCAGCAGTCAGGGACCCTCCTACGAGCAGTACTTC
>NA|TRBV20-1|TRBJ1-3|few
CSARDRTAGNTIYF
TGCAGTGCTAGAGATCGGACAGCTGGAAACACCATATATTTT
>NA|TRBV7-9|TRBJ2-5|few
CASSLGTLTDQETQYF
TGTGCCAGCAGCTTAGGGACCCTGACAGACCAAGAGACCCAGTACTTC
>NA|TRBV19|TRBJ1-5|few
CATSTAMGNQPQHF
TGTGCCACATCGACAGCGATGGGCAATCAGCCCCAGCATTTT
>NA|TRBV7-9|TRBJ2-7|few
CASSLVRGRVEQYF
TGTGCCAGCAGCTTAGTCCGGGGGCGGGTCGAGCAGTACTTC
>NA|TRBV24-1|TRBJ1-2|many
CATSDLYTDGYTF
TGTGCCACCAGTGATTTGTATACAGACGGCTACACCTTC
>NA|TRBV28|TRBJ2-7|many
CASSLHGIREQYF
TGTGCCAGCAGCCTTCACGGGATACGCGAGCAGTACTTC
>NA|TRBV7-6|TRBJ2-7|many
CASSHHPSRLEQYF
TGTGCCAGCAGCCACCACCCCTCAAGGCTCGAGCAGTACTTC
>NA|TRBV6-1|TRBJ1-6|many
CASSGWGDNSPLHF
TGTGCCAGCAGTGGGTGGGGGGATAATTCACCCCTCCACTTT
>TRBD2|TRBV28|TRBJ2-7|many
CASVGTSGREDEQYF
TGTGCCAGCGTTGGGACTAGCGGGAGGGAGGACGAGCAGTACTTC
>NA|TRBV6-2/TRBV6-3|TRBJ2-5|NA
CASSYSIRGETQYF
TGTGCCAGCAGTTACTCTATTAGAGGGGAGACCCAGTACTTC
>NA|TRBV29-1|TRBJ1-4|NA
CSVEGGIGEKLFF
TGCAGCGTTGAGGGCGGTATCGGTGAAAAACTGTTTTTT
>NA|TRBV27|TRBJ2-7|NA
CASSVSAGVSYEQYF
TGTGCCAGCAGCGTTTCCGCAGGGGTATCCTACGAGCAGTACTTC
>NA|TRBV13|TRBJ2-7|many
CASSFSPLGQYF
TGTGCCAGCAGCTTCTCCCCACTTGGGCAGTACTTC
>NA|TRBV3-1|TRBJ2-7|many
CASSQGDTVAGIYEQYF
TGTGCCAGCAGCCAAGGAGATACGGTGGCGGGCATCTACGAGCAGTACTTC
>NA|TRBV6-4|TRBJ1-5|few
CASSDEAQVQPQHF
TGTGCCAGCAGTGACGAGGCCCAGGTCCAGCCCCAGCATTTT
>TRBD2|TRBV28|TRBJ2-7|once
CASSLSLYRGTSGYYEQYF
TGTGCCAGCAGTTTATCCCTTTACAGAGGGACTAGCGGGTACTACGAGCAGTACTTC
>TRBD1|TRBV14|TRBJ1-2|many
CASSQGSQGDYGYTF
TGTGCCAGCAGCCAAGGTAGTCAGGGGGACTATGGCTACACCTTC
>TRBD2|TRBV20-1|TRBJ2-2|many
CSAFPPGAGGRNTGELFF
TGCAGTGCTTTCCCACCGGGCGCGGGAGGCCGCAACACCGGGGAGCTGTTTTTT
>NA|TRBV18|TRBJ1-1|NA
CASSPPLAANTEAFF
TGTGCCAGCTCACCCCCCCTAGCTGCGAACACTGAAGCTTTCTTT
>TRBD1|TRBV9|TRBJ1-1|few
CASSPGQAAEAFF
TGTGCCAGCAGCCCTGGACAGGCAGCTGAAGCTTTCTTT
>NA|TRBV3-1|TRBJ2-5|NA
CASSNQQRETQYF
TGCGCCAGCAGCAACCAACAACGAGAGACCCAGTACTTC
>TRBD2|TRBV4-1|TRBJ2-2|few
CASSPTPTSGGPTGELFF
TGCGCCAGCAGCCCCACCCCTACTAGCGGGGGACCGACCGGGGAGCTGTTTTTT
>TRBD1|TRBV6-1|TRBJ1-2|NA
CASSFWTGGSYGYTF
TGTGCCAGCAGTTTTTGGACAGGGGGGAGCTATGGCTACACCTTC
>NA|TRBV12-3/TRBV12-4|TRBJ2-1|many
CASSLKQSTTSDNEQFF
TGTGCCAGCAGTTTAAAACAGTCGACAACATCCGACAATGAGCAGTTCTTC
>NA|TRBV7-3|TRBJ2-5|many
CASSPNGLQETQYF
TGTGCCAGCAGCCCAAACGGCTTACAAGAGACCCAGTACTTC
>NA|TRBV3-1|TRBJ1-4|many
CASSQDSPTNEKLFF
TGTGCCAGCAGCCAAGACAGCCCAACTAATGAAAAACTGTTTTTT
>NA|TRBV2|TRBJ1-1|many
CASSLTQMNTEAFF
TGTGCCAGCAGCTTGACACAGATGAACACTGAAGCTTTCTTT
>NA|TRBV29-1|TRBJ1-2|NA
CSVDRGDLAGLGYTF
TGCAGCGTTGATAGGGGAGACCTAGCTGGTCTGGGCTACACCTTC
>TRBD1|TRBV20-1|TRBJ2-3|many
CSAPPTAGTGADTQYF
TGCAGTGCGCCGCCCACCGCCGGGACAGGGGCAGATACGCAGTATTTT
>TRBD2|TRBV20-1|TRBJ2-7|NA
CSAGGGGSGRGNEQYF
TGCAGTGCTGGGGGTGGTGGTAGCGGGAGGGGCAACGAGCAGTACTTC
>NA|TRBV7-3|TRBJ1-6|few
CASSPRQYNSPLHF
TGTGCCAGCAGCCCAAGACAGTATAATTCACCCCTCCACTTT
>TRBD1|TRBV18|TRBJ1-2|many
CASSPSDRGDGYTF
TGTGCCAGCTCACCATCGGACAGGGGTGATGGCTACACCTTC
>NA|TRBV24-1|TRBJ2-1|few
CATRSSVLNEQFF
TGTGCCACCAGGTCGTCGGTCCTGAATGAGCAGTTCTTC
>NA|TRBV10-3|TRBJ1-5|few
CAISDFSVSNQPQHF
TGTGCCATCAGTGACTTCTCCGTTAGCAATCAGCCCCAGCATTTT
>TRBD2|TRBV30|TRBJ2-3|NA
CAWSVLASGSKTDTQYF
TGTGCCTGGAGTGTCTTGGCTAGCGGGAGCAAAACAGATACGCAGTATTTT
>NA|TRBV7-9|TRBJ2-3|many
CASSTKRSTTQYF
TGTGCCAGCAGCACGAAGCGGAGCACTACGCAGTATTTT
>NA|TRBV28|TRBJ2-1|many
CASSQGGDSGISNEQFF
TGTGCCAGCAGCCAAGGGGGCGATAGCGGGATCAGCAATGAGCAGTTCTTC
>NA|TRBV10-3|TRBJ1-3|many
CAISDGNTIYF
TGTGCCATCAGTGATGGAAACACCATATATTTT
>NA|TRBV4-1|TRBJ2-7|few
CASSPTGGPGEQYF
TGCGCCAGCAGTCCGACAGGCGGCCCGGGGGAGCAGTACTTC
>TRBD1|TRBV20-1|TRBJ2-3|many
CSARDSGTDTQYF
TGCAGTGCCAGGGACAGTGGCACAGATACGCAGTATTTT
>NA|TRBV9|TRBJ2-3|NA
CASSGFPDTQYF
TGTGCCAGCAGCGGATTTCCAGATACGCAGTATTTT
>TRBD1|TRBV19|TRBJ1-1|many
CASSTRTGGGGAEAFF
TGTGCCAGTAGTACCCGGACAGGGGGCGGGGGGGCTGAAGCTTTCTTT